This TCR beta chain was captured by sequencing in a study of human T cells and chemical hapten exposure. Overall study context: Alopecia areata, totalis or universalis affected patients, mainly female.

The CDR3 length is 15 residues. Losses at the gene ends were 4 bases for V and 8 bases for J; bases not matched to a gene: 8. Germline CDR1 reads LGHNA; CDR2 reads YNFKEQ. Described time point: pre-sensitization, week 0. Treatment here: therapeutic diphenylcyclopropenone sensitization with weekly scalp DPC. One entry per CDR3 protein results from TCRdb running MiXCR on the RACE reads. The table records some 98,000 distinct CDR3 sequences, about a tenth of them present only once. Material: whole blood, obtained in connection with sensitization to the hapten diphenylcyclopropenone (DPC). The rearrangement joins TRBV4-2 to TRBJ2-1, with 10 bases fitting TRBD2. This TCR was recovered from a woman aged 55-70 years with alopecia areata. Some clones in this sample may be carry-over from other donors' samples. CDR3 sequence (DNA): TGTGCCAGCAGCCCTCAAGCGGGGGGGCGTGATGAGCAGTTCTTC. It yields the protein CASSPQAGGRDEQFF.